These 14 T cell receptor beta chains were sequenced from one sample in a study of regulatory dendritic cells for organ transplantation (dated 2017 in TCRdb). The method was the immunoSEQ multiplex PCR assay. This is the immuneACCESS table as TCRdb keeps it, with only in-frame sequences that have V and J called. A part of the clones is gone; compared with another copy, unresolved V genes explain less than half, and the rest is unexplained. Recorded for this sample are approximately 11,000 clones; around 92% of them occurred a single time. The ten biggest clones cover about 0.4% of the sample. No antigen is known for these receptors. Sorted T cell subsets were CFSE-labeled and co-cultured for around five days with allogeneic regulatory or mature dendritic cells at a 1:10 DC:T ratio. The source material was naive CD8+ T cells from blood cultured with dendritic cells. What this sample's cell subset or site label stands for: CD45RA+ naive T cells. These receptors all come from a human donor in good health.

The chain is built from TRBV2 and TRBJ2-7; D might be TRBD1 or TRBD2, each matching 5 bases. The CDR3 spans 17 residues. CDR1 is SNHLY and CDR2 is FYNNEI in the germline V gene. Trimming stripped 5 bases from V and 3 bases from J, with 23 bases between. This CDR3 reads CASSLKLQGDGDYEQYF. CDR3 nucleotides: TGTGCCAGCAGTCTAAAGCTGCAGGGAGATGGGGACTACGAGCAGTACTTC.

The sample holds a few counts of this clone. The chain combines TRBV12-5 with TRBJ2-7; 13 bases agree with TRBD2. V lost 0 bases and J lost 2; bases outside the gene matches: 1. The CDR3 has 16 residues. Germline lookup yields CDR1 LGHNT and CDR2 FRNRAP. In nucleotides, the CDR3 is TGTGCTAGTGGTTTGGTAGGACTAGCGGGGGCCTACGAGCAGTACTTC. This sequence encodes CASGLVGLAGAYEQYF. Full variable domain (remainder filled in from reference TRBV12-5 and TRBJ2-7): DARVTQTPRHKVTEMGQEVTMRCQPILGHNTVFWYRQTMMQGLELLAYFRNRAPLDDSGMPKDRFSAEMPDATLATLKIQPSEPRDSAVYFCASGLVGLAGAYEQYFGPGTRLTVT.

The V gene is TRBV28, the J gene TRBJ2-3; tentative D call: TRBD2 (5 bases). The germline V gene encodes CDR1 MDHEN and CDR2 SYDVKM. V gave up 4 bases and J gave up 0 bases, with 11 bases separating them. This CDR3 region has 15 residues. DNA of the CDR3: TGTGCCAGCAGTTCCCGGAGGACTAGCACAGATACGCAGTATTTT. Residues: CASSSRRTSTDTQYF.

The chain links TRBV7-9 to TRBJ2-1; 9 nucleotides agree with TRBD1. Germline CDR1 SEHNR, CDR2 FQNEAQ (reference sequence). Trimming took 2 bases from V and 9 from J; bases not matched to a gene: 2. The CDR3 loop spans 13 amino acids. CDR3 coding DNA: TGTGCCAGCAGCTTACAGACAGGGGGTGAGCAGTTCTTC. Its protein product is CASSLQTGGEQFF.

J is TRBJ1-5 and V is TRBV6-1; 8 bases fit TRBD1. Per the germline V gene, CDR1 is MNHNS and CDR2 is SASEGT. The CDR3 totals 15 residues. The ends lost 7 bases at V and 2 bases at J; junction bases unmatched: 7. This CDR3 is CASIRTGLGNQPQHF. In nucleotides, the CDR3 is TGTGCCAGCATTCGGACAGGGTTAGGCAATCAGCCCCAGCATTTT.

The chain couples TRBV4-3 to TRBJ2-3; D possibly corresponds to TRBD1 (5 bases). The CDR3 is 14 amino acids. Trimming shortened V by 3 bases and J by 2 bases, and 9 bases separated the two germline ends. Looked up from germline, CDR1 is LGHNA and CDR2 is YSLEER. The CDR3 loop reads CASSQTEYTDTQYF. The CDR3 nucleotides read TGCGCCAGCAGCCAGACAGAGTACACAGATACGCAGTATTTT.

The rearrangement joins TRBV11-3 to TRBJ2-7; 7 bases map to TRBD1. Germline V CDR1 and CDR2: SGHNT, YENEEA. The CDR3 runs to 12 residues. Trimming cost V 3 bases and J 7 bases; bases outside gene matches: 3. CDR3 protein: CASSFRGREQYF. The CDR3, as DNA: TGTGCCAGCAGCTTTAGGGGGCGGGAGCAGTACTTC.

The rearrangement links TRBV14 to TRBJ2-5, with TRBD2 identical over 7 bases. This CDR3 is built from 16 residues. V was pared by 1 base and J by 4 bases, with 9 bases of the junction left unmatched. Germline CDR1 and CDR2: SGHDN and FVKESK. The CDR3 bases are TGTGCCAGCAGCCAAGGACTAGCCCCCGACCGAGAGACCCAGTACTTC. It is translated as CASSQGLAPDRETQYF.

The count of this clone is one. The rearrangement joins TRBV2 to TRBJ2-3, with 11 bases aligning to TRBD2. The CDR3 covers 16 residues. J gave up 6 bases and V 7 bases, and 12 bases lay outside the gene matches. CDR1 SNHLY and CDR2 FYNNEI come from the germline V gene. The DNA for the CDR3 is TGTGCCAGCAACCGGGAGACTAGCGGGGACCCGGATACGCAGTATTTT. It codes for CASNRETSGDPDTQYF.

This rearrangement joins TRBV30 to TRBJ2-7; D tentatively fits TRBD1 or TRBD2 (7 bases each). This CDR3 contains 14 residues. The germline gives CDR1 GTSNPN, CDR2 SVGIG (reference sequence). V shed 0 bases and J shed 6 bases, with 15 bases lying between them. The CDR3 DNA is TGTGCCTGGAGTGTCAGGGGGGGTACGACCGAGCAGTACTTC. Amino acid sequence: CAWSVRGGTTEQYF.

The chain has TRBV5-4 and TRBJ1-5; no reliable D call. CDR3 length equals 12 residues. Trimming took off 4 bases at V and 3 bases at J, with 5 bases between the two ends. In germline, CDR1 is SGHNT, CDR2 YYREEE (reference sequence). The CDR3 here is CASSAYNQPQHF. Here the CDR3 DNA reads TGTGCCAGCAGCGCGTACAATCAGCCCCAGCATTTT.

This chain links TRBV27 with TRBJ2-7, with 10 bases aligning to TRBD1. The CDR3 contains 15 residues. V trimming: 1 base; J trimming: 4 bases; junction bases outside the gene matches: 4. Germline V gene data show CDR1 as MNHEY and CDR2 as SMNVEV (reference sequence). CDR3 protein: CASSLFGQGGYEQYF. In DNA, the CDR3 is TGTGCCAGCAGTTTATTTGGACAGGGGGGATACGAGCAGTACTTC.

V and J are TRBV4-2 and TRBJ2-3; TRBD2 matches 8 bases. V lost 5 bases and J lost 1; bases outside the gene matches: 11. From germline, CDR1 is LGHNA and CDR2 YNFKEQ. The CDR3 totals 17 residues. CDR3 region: CASSAPAGGIGTDTQYF. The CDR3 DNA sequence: TGTGCCAGCAGCGCGCCGGCGGGGGGCATTGGCACAGATACGCAGTATTTT.

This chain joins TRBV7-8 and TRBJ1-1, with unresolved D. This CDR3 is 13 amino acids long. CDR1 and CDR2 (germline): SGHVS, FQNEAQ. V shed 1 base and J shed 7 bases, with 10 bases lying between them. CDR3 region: CASSLGQSLEAFF. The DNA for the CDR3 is TGTGCCAGCAGCTTAGGTCAGTCACTTGAAGCTTTCTTT.